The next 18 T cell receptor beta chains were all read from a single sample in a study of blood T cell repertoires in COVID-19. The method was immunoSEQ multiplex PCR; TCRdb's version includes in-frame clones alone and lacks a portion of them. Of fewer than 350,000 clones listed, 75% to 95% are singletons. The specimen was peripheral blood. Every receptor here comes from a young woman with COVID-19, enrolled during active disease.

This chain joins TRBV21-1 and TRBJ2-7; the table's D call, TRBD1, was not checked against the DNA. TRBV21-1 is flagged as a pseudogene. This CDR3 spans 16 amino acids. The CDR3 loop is CASSPPWRDRDNEQYF. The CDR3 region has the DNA TGTGCCAGCAGCCCTCCTTGGAGGGACAGGGACAACGAGCAGTACTTC.

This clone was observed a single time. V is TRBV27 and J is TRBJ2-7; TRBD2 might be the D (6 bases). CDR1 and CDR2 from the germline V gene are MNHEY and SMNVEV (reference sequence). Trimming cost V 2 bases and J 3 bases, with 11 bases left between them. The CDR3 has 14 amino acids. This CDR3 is CASSLRLVGYEQYF. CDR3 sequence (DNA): TGTGCCAGCAGTTTAAGACTAGTAGGCTACGAGCAGTACTTC.

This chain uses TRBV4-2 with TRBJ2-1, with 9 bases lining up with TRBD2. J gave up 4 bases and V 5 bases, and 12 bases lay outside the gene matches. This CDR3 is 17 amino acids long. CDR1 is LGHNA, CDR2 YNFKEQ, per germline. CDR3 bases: TGTGCCAGCAGCACACGAACCGGGACTAGCTTATACAATGAGCAGTTCTTC. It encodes CASSTRTGTSLYNEQFF.

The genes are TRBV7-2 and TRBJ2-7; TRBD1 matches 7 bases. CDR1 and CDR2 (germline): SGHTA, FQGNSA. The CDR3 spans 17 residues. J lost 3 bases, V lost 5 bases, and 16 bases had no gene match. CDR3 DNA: TGTGCCAGCAGCACACAACAGGGGACGATTCGGCTCTACGAGCAGTACTTC. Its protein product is CASSTQQGTIRLYEQYF.

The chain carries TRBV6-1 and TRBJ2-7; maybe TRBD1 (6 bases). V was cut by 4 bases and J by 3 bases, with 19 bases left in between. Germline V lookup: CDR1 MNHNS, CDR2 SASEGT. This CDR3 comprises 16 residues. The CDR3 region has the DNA TGTGCCAGCAGTGTCCACCAACAACAGGGATTCTACGAGCAGTACTTC. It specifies CASSVHQQQGFYEQYF.

CDR3 sequence: CASSFSPRAGGTYGYTF. DNA of the CDR3: TGTGCCAGCAGTTTCTCCCCACGAGCAGGGGGTACGTATGGCTACACCTTC. The chain joins TRBV27 to TRBJ1-2; 7 bases agree with TRBD1. This CDR3 is built from 17 residues. Germline CDR1 is MNHEY and CDR2 is SMNVEV (reference sequence). V shed 3 bases and J 5 bases; nucleotides not matched to a gene: 15.

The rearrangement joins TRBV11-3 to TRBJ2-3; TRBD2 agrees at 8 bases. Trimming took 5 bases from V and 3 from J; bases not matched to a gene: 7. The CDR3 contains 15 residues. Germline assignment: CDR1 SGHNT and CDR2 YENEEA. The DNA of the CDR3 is TGTGCCAGCAGCGCCGGGACTAGGTTGACAGATACGCAGTATTTT. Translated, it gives CASSAGTRLTDTQYF. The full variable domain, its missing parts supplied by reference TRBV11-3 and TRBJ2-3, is EAGVVQSPRYKIIEKKQPVAFWCNPISGHNTLYWYLQNLGQGPELLIRYENEEAVDDSQLPKDRFSAERLKGVDSTLKIQPAELGDSAVYLCASSAGTRLTDTQYFGPGTRLTVL.

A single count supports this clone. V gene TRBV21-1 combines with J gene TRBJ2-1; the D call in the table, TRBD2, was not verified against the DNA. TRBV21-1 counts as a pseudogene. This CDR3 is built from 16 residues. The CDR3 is CASNRRLAGEKNEQFF. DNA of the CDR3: TGTGCCAGCAACCGGAGGCTAGCGGGAGAGAAGAATGAGCAGTTCTTC.

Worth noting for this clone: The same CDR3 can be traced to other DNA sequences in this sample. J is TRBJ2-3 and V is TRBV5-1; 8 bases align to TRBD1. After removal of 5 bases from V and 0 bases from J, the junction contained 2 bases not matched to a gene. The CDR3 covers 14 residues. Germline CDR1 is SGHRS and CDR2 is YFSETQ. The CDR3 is CASRTGVSTDTQYF. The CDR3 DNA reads TGCGCCAGCAGGACAGGGGTGAGCACAGATACGCAGTATTTT.

In nucleotides, the CDR3 is TGTGCCAGCAGTCCCAACAGGGCGGTCTCTCAGCCCCAGCATTTT. It encodes CASSPNRAVSQPQHF. The V gene is TRBV6-5, the J gene TRBJ1-5; maybe TRBD1 (6 bases). The CDR3 totals 15 residues. Per germline, CDR1 MNHEY and CDR2 SVGAGI. Trimming took 5 bases from V and 6 from J, leaving 17 bases between them.

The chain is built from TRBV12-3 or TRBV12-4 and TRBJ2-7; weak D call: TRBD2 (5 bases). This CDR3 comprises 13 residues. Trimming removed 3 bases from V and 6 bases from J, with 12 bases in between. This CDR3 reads CASSFEGLSEQYF. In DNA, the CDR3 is TGTGCCAGCAGTTTTGAGGGCCTGTCCGAGCAGTACTTC.

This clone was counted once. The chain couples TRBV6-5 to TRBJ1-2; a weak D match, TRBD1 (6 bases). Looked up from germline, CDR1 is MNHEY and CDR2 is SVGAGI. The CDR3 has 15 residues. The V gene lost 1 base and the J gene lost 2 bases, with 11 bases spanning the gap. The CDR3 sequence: CASSYLNRANYGYTF. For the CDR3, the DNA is TGTGCCAGCAGTTACTTAAACAGGGCGAACTATGGCTACACCTTC.

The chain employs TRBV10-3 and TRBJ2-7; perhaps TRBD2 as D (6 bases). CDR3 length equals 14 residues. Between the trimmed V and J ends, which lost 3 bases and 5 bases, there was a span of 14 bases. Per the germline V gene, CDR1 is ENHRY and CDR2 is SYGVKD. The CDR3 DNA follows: TGTGCCATCAGTGATGGGGACTTATCGGACGAGCAGTACTTC. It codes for CAISDGDLSDEQYF.

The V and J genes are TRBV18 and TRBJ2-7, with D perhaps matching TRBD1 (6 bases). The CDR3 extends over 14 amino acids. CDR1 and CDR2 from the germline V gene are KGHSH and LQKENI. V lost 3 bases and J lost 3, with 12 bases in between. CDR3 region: CASSPTTGHYEQYF. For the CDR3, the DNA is TGTGCCAGCTCACCCACGACAGGACACTACGAGCAGTACTTC.

The CDR3 DNA reads TGTGCCAGCACCGTTGGGGCCCTTAGCAATCAGCCCCAGCATTTT. Translating gives CASTVGALSNQPQHF. The rearrangement links TRBV5-8 to TRBJ1-5; D might be TRBD1 (5 bases). V was clipped by 6 bases and J by 0 bases, with 13 bases between them. This CDR3 is built from 15 residues. The germline CDR1 and CDR2 sequences are SGHTS and YDEGEE.

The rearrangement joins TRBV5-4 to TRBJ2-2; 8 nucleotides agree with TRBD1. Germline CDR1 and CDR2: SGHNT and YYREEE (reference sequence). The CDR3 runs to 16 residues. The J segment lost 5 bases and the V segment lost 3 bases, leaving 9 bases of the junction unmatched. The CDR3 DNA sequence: TGTGCCAGCAGCTCCCGGATGCAGGGGGCGACCGGGGAGCTGTTTTTT. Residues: CASSSRMQGATGELFF.

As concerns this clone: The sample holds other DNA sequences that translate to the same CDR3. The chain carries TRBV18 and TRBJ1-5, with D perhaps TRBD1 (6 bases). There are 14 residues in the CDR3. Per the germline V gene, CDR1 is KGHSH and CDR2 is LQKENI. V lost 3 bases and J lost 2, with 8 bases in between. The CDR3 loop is CASSPGAGNQPQHF. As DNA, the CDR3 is TGTGCCAGCTCACCGGGGGCCGGCAATCAGCCCCAGCATTTT.

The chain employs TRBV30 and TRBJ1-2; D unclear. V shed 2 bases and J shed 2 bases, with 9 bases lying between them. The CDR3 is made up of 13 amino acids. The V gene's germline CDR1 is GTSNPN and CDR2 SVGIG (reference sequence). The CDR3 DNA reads TGTGCCTGGAGTCATACACCAAACTATGGCTACACCTTC. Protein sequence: CAWSHTPNYGYTF.